This paragraph covers one T cell receptor beta chain sequence. No antigen is known for it. The data were taken from a study of cytomegalovirus exposure and HLA in healthy donors. Overall study results and limits: A missense DCLRE1C variant was associated with V- and J-gene trimming of TCR beta chains in a later analysis, and an independent cohort replicated the association.

Germline V gene data show CDR1 as LNHDA and CDR2 as SQIVND (reference sequence). The ends were cut back, 5 bases at V and 3 bases at J, with 10 bases in the middle. The CDR3 is made up of 13 amino acids. The PCR was carried out with 60 Vbeta primers and 13 Jbeta primers. Using immunoSEQ multiplex PCR, the repertoire was profiled, and TCRdb retains in-frame clones only, with some absent. The sample has hundreds of thousands of clones; around 80% are singletons. The source of this sequence is a woman aged 60 to 75 in good health and CMV-seropositive. Sequencing used PBMCs. The J gene is TRBJ1-2, the V gene TRBV19; D call uncertain. The CDR3 DNA is TGTGCCAGTAGTGAGACAAATTACTATGGCTACACCTTC. This sequence encodes CASSETNYYGYTF.